Presented here are 24 T cell receptor beta chains from one specimen sequenced in a study of cytomegalovirus exposure and HLA in healthy donors. PCR employed 60 Vbeta and 13 Jbeta primers. Repertoires were generated with immunoSEQ multiplex PCR, while TCRdb's copy carries only in-frame clones and drops some. The repertoire holds about 160,000 clones, about three quarters seen once, with roughly 1.4% in the top ten. Sequencing used PBMCs. The receptor set was obtained from a woman aged 25 to 39 in good health and CMV-seronegative.

This clone was seen once. This chain uses TRBV5-6 with TRBJ1-6, with 7 bases aligning to TRBD1. This CDR3 contains 16 residues. The V and J ends lost 4 bases and 1 base, in that order; junction bases with no gene match: 5. CDR1 SGHDT and CDR2 YYEEEE come from the germline V gene. The CDR3 protein is CASSPTGESYNSPLHF. DNA for the CDR3: TGTGCCAGCAGCCCCACAGGGGAGTCCTATAATTCACCCCTCCACTTT.

The chain joins TRBV5-1 to TRBJ2-7; the D gene is possibly TRBD1 (6 bases). V was cut by 7 bases and J by 3 bases, with 14 bases left in between. This CDR3 is built from 13 residues. Germline CDR1 reads SGHRS; CDR2 reads YFSETQ. CDR3 bases: TGCGCCAGCCACCCGGGGACAAACTACGAGCAGTACTTC. It encodes CASHPGTNYEQYF.

This clone is a singleton in its sample. The chain is built from TRBV27 and TRBJ2-1; TRBD2 agrees at 14 bases. CDR1 is MNHEY and CDR2 is SMNVEV in the germline V gene (reference sequence). The CDR3 runs 18 residues. The V and J ends lost 1 base and 3 bases, in that order; junction bases with no gene match: 5. CDR3 in amino acids: CASSLLTSGGAGYNEQFF. The CDR3 coding sequence is TGTGCCAGCAGTTTATTGACTAGCGGGGGGGCGGGCTACAATGAGCAGTTCTTC.

The CDR3 DNA follows: TGTGCCAGCAGGCCTAAGCCGGGACAGGGGAGGGGAAACACTGAAGCTTTCTTT. The encoded protein is CASRPKPGQGRGNTEAFF. The chain combines TRBV7-9 with TRBJ1-1, with 10 positions matching TRBD1. This CDR3 is built from 18 residues. Germline V gives CDR1 SEHNR, CDR2 FQNEAQ (reference sequence). V lost 6 bases to trimming and J lost 2 bases; unmatched junction nucleotides: 15.

This chain joins TRBV5-1 and TRBJ1-1, with a weak D call TRBD1 (6 bases). The CDR3 loop spans 15 amino acids. Trimming cost V 3 bases and J 5 bases, with 17 bases left between them. Germline CDR1 and CDR2: SGHRS and YFSETQ. DNA of the CDR3: TGCGCCAGCAGCTCCCAACAGGGAGTGTATACTGAAGCTTTCTTT. It translates to CASSSQQGVYTEAFF.

The chain recombines TRBV5-1 with TRBJ2-1; D possibly corresponds to TRBD1 (5 bases). Germline V lookup: CDR1 SGHRS, CDR2 YFSETQ. V lost 4 bases and J lost 3, with 8 bases in between. This CDR3 region has 13 residues. The CDR3, as DNA: TGCGCCAGCAGCGACAGCAACTACAATGAGCAGTTCTTC. This sequence encodes CASSDSNYNEQFF.

This clone was observed a single time. The rearrangement uses TRBV14 and TRBJ1-4, with a tentative D call TRBD1 (5 bases). CDR3 size: 15 residues. Trimming left V 1 base short and J 8 bases short, with 14 bases between. The germline gives CDR1 SGHDN, CDR2 FVKESK. Here the CDR3 reads CASSQVGRREEKLFF. In nucleotides, the CDR3 is TGTGCCAGCAGCCAAGTGGGGCGCAGGGAAGAAAAACTGTTTTTT.

The chain joins TRBV5-4 to TRBJ2-7, with D tentatively TRBD2 (6 bases). In germline, CDR1 is SGHNT, CDR2 YYREEE (reference sequence). The CDR3 has 16 residues. The V gene lost 5 bases and the J gene lost 1 base, with 19 bases spanning the gap. CDR3 region: CASSQPGVAPSYEQYF. Here the CDR3 DNA reads TGTGCCAGCAGTCAACCGGGGGTAGCTCCATCCTACGAGCAGTACTTC. The full variable domain, rest sourced from reference TRBV5-4 and TRBJ2-7, is ETGVTQSPTHLIKTRGQQVTLRCSSQSGHNTVSWYQQALGQGPQFIFQYYREEENGRGNFPPRFSGLQFPNYSSELNVNALELDDSALYLCASSQPGVAPSYEQYFGPGTRLTVT.

This clone was counted between two and nine times. This specimen includes other DNA sequences encoding the same CDR3. This rearrangement joins TRBV9 to TRBJ1-2; TRBD1 might be the D (6 bases). Germline CDR1 and CDR2: SGDLS and YYNGEE. V lost 1 base, J lost 4 bases, and 14 bases lay in between. The CDR3 spans 15 residues. CDR3 region: CASSVHRDLSYGYTF. As DNA, the CDR3 is TGTGCCAGCAGCGTACACAGGGACCTCAGCTATGGCTACACCTTC.

This clone was recorded only once. This chain links TRBV6-1 with TRBJ1-6, with D perhaps matching TRBD1 (5 bases). The CDR3 is 13 residues long. V lost 4 bases and J 4 bases, leaving 5 bases between the germline ends. The germline V gene encodes CDR1 MNHNS and CDR2 SASEGT. The CDR3 sequence: CASSAGYNSPLHF. CDR3 sequence (DNA): TGTGCCAGCAGTGCAGGGTATAATTCACCCCTCCACTTT.

The chain couples TRBV30 to TRBJ1-2; D might be TRBD1 (5 bases). Germline assignment: CDR1 GTSNPN and CDR2 SVGIG (reference sequence). There are 12 residues in the CDR3. For the CDR3, the DNA is TGTGCTTCCTCCCCGCGGGGGTATGGCTACACCTTC. This encodes CASSPRGYGYTF.

The gene calls are TRBV6-5 and TRBJ1-1; maybe TRBD1 (6 bases). With 7 bases removed from V and 11 bases from J, the gap between germline ends came to 20 bases. The V gene's germline CDR1 is MNHEY and CDR2 SVGAGI. The length of the CDR3 is 13 residues. CDR3 sequence: CASNDLWGGRAFF. As DNA, the CDR3 is TGTGCCAGCAACGACCTTTGGGGGGGCAGGGCTTTCTTT.

The chain employs TRBV5-1 and TRBJ2-7; D possibly corresponds to TRBD1 (5 bases). The CDR3 extends over 12 amino acids. Trimming took off 4 bases at V and 1 base at J, with 6 bases between the two ends. Germline-derived CDR1 and CDR2 are SGHRS and YFSETQ. The CDR3 DNA reads as TGCGCCAGCAGCGACAGTTCCTACGAGCAGTACTTC. As protein: CASSDSSYEQYF.

The chain recombines TRBV6-1 with TRBJ2-2; 10 bases are a match to TRBD1. V dropped 8 bases and J dropped 4; count of bases not matched to a gene: 4. CDR1 and CDR2 (germline): MNHNS, SASEGT. The CDR3 totals 14 residues. CDR3 DNA: TGTGCCAGCGATTGGGACAGGGGCACCGGGGAGCTGTTTTTT. Translated: CASDWDRGTGELFF.

This chain uses TRBV9 with TRBJ1-2; TRBD1 is a possible D gene (5 bases). CDR1 SGDLS and CDR2 YYNGEE come from the germline V gene. V was clipped by 1 base and J by 0 bases, with 10 bases between them. This CDR3 region has 15 residues. The CDR3 reads CASSVLGRANYGYTF. CDR3 in DNA: TGTGCCAGCAGCGTACTGGGGCGAGCTAACTATGGCTACACCTTC.

The rearrangement joins TRBV7-9 to TRBJ2-5; 10 nucleotides align to TRBD2. V shed 2 bases and J 5 bases; nucleotides not matched to a gene: 8. The CDR3 consists of 16 residues. Per the germline V gene, CDR1 is SEHNR and CDR2 is FQNEAQ (reference sequence). CDR3 coding DNA: TGTGCCAGCAGCTTAAGAAGCGGGGGGGCCGGGGAGACCCAGTACTTC. Its protein is CASSLRSGGAGETQYF.

The chain combines TRBV14 with TRBJ1-1, with D possibly TRBD1 on 5 matching bases. From germline, CDR1 is SGHDN and CDR2 FVKESK. Trimming shortened V by 4 bases and J by 2 bases, and 14 bases separated the two germline ends. This CDR3 is built from 15 residues. The CDR3 here is CASSPAPQGNTEAFF. The DNA for the CDR3 is TGTGCCAGCAGCCCCGCACCCCAGGGAAACACTGAAGCTTTCTTT. The variable domain in full, completed from reference TRBV14 and TRBJ1-1, reads EAGVTQFPSHSVIEKGQTVTLRCDPISGHDNLYWYRRVMGKEIKFLLHFVKESKQDESGMPNNRFLAERTGGTYSTLKVQPAELEDSGVYFCASSPAPQGNTEAFFGQGTRLTVV.

DNA of the CDR3: TGTGCCAGCAGTGAAGGGCTAGCGGGGACCGAGCAGTACTTC. Translation: CASSEGLAGTEQYF. The chain couples TRBV2 to TRBJ2-7; 9 bases fit TRBD2. Germline V CDR1 and CDR2: SNHLY, FYNNEI. The trim removed 1 base at V and 6 bases at J, leaving 4 bases unmatched. CDR3 length: 14 amino acids.

This chain uses TRBV5-1 with TRBJ1-6, with 9 positions matching TRBD1. Per the germline V gene, CDR1 is SGHRS and CDR2 is YFSETQ. V dropped 5 bases and J dropped 7; count of bases not matched to a gene: 7. There are 15 residues in the CDR3. Here the CDR3 reads CASREGTGSNSPLHF. The CDR3 DNA sequence: TGCGCCAGCAGAGAAGGGACAGGGTCGAATTCACCCCTCCACTTT.

The CDR3 DNA reads as TGTGCCAGCAGGGGTGGGACTAGCGGGAGTAGCACAGATACGCAGTATTTT. It codes for CASRGGTSGSSTDTQYF. The chain uses TRBV2 and TRBJ2-3, with 14 bases lining up with TRBD2. Germline V gene sequence: CDR1 SNHLY, CDR2 FYNNEI. V gave up 6 bases and J gave up 0 bases; unmatched junction bases: 5. CDR3 length: 17 amino acids.

The chain is built from TRBV12-5 and TRBJ2-6; D not resolved. V lost 5 bases to trimming and J lost 0 bases, with 8 bases between them. The germline gives CDR1 LGHNT, CDR2 FRNRAP. This CDR3 is 15 amino acids long. The CDR3 region has the DNA TGTGCTAGTGGTGGGCTAACCTCTGGGGCCAACGTCCTGACTTTC. It yields the protein CASGGLTSGANVLTF.

The chain combines TRBV21-1 with TRBJ2-2; TRBD1 reflects the table's D call only, with no check against the DNA. TRBV21-1 is given as a pseudogene. The CDR3 length is 15 residues. The chain's CDR3 is CASSKNGRGPGELFF. The CDR3 region has the DNA TGTGCCAGCAGCAAAAACGGCAGGGGGCCCGGGGAGCTGTTTTTT.

The rearrangement links TRBV6-5 to TRBJ1-1; D may be TRBD1 (5 bases). The ends were cut back, 1 base at V and 5 bases at J, with 8 bases in the middle. The CDR3 is 13 residues long. Germline CDR1 reads MNHEY; CDR2 reads SVGAGI. In DNA form, the CDR3 reads TGTGCCAGCAGTTACTACCGGGGGACTGAAGCTTTCTTT. This codes for CASSYYRGTEAFF.

This rearrangement joins TRBV5-4 to TRBJ2-7; possibly TRBD1 for D (5 bases). Per germline, CDR1 SGHNT and CDR2 YYREEE (reference sequence). The CDR3 runs 14 residues. V shed 1 base and J shed 0 bases, with 8 bases lying between them. Here the CDR3 reads CASSLTGFSYEQYF. The DNA of the CDR3 is TGTGCCAGCAGCTTGACAGGATTCTCCTACGAGCAGTACTTC.